The source of this TCR beta chain is a study of cytomegalovirus exposure and HLA in healthy donors. V shed 4 bases and J 0 bases; nucleotides not matched to a gene: 3. The CDR3 length is 14 residues. Germline assignment: CDR1 LNHDA and CDR2 SQIVND (reference sequence). The PCR had 60 Vbeta and 13 Jbeta primers. Measured with immunoSEQ multiplex PCR; TCRdb has only the in-frame clones, and not every one. The sample has about 160,000 clones, about 77% seen once. This sequence was found in a woman aged 45-60 years in good health and CMV-seronegative. This chain uses TRBV19 with TRBJ2-7, with 7 bases fitting TRBD2. Sequences were obtained from PBMCs. CDR3 coding DNA: TGTGCCAGTAGTACGGGACTAAGCTCCTACGAGCAGTACTTC. Protein product: CASSTGLSSYEQYF. Full variable domain (outside the CDR3, taken from reference TRBV19 and TRBJ2-7): DGGITQSPKYLFRKEGQNVTLSCEQNLNHDAMYWYRQDPGQGLRLIYYSQIVNDFQKGDIAEGYSVSREKKESFPLTVTSAQKNPTAFYLCASSTGLSSYEQYFGPGTRLTVT.